One T cell receptor (beta chain) is described in this entry. This sample was taken from a study of response to subunit inactivated influenza vaccine. V was clipped by 6 bases and J by 7 bases; unmatched bases: 10. The CDR3 has 15 residues. CDR1 and CDR2 from the germline V gene are ENHRY and SYGVKD. TCRdb re-called the RT-PCR reads with MiXCR, one entry per CDR3 protein. This table holds about 570,000 distinct CDR3 sequences, 11% found once. This sample was also put to use in a study of T cells expressing NK-cell markers. That work states: Synthesis of TCR beta cDNA relied on 5'RACE template switching carrying UMIs.

V gene TRBV10-3 combines with J gene TRBJ2-7, with TRBD2 matching 12 bases. The sequence derives from a man aged 50 to 60 who received an inactivated influenza vaccine. The source was PBMCs from blood, collected on the day of vaccination. Here the CDR3 DNA reads TGTGCCATCAGACGAGGACTAGCGGGAATCGGGGAGCAGTACTTC. Residues: CAIRRGLAGIGEQYF.